This is a list of T cell receptor beta chains from one sample in a study of OX40 agonist ivuxolimab in advanced cancers. The assay was immunoSEQ multiplex PCR, and TCRdb's table has in-frame clones only and misses some. The table includes roughly 100,000 clones, around nine tenths detected once. The input for sequencing was CD4+ or CD8+ T cells sorted from blood, taken in a trial of the OX40 agonist ivuxolimab. These receptors all come from an adult with an advanced solid tumor such as melanoma, head and neck, liver or kidney cancer. Both conserved end residues are part of each CDR3. The D gene is left open where the match is weak.

v_call d_call cdr3_aa
TRBV28 - CASSLSGAGTNEKLFF
TRBV7-2 TRBD2 CASSSAGGAGPTETQYF
TRBV27 TRBD1 CASKPTRGQGVNEQYF
TRBV29-1 TRBD1 CSVGGQGNNEQFF
TRBV7-7 - CASSPQLTGPAGNTIYF
TRBV30 TRBD1 CAWSGFSPGQGSLFF
TRBV18 - CASSPGDTQYF
TRBV25-1 - CASSEFLGTDTQYF
TRBV28 TRBD2 CASSLQRGGVDEQYF
TRBV11-2 - CASSLVRGNTGELFF